The 27 T cell receptor beta chains in this list originate from one sample, sequenced in a study of regulatory T cells in long-lasting Graves disease. Time point noted: newly diagnosed GD, antithyroid drugs for less than 3 months. PBMCs provided the RNA from which the TCR library was made. Libraries of TCR beta came from iRepertoire HTBI primers plus Arm-PCR of CDR3 regions. TCRdb passed the multiplex PCR reads through MiXCR, listing each CDR3 protein once. This sample carries 500,000 to 700,000 distinct CDR3 sequences, approximately 15% of them seen once, and the ten largest clones take 15% to 20%. This sample was also put to use in a study of T cells in Graves' hyperthyroidism and ophthalmopathy.

The starting material was peripheral blood mononuclear cells (PBMCs), obtained at new diagnosis, from a patient treated with antithyroid drugs. Every receptor here comes from a woman younger than 45 with Graves disease.

There are a few counts of this clonotype. The DNA of the CDR3 is TGCAGTGCTAGGGTATGGCAAGAGACCCAGTACTTC. Translated: CSARVWQETQYF. The gene calls are TRBV20-1 and TRBJ2-5; no definite D call. The CDR3 runs to 12 residues. V dropped 3 bases and J dropped 2 bases, with 7 bases sitting between them. Germline-derived CDR1 and CDR2 are DFQATT and SNEGSKA (reference sequence).

The V call is TRBV5-1, the J call TRBJ2-7; TRBD2 agrees at 10 bases. V lost 1 base, J lost 0 bases, and 4 bases stayed unmatched. This CDR3 comprises 16 residues. CDR1 is SGHRS, CDR2 YFSETQ, per germline. CDR3 amino acids: CASSLKREGVSYEQYF. DNA for the CDR3: TGCGCCAGCAGCTTGAAGCGGGAGGGGGTCTCCTACGAGCAGTACTTC.

This clonotype was seen ten or more times. The rearrangement joins TRBV12-3 or TRBV12-4 to TRBJ2-5, with D possibly called TRBD1 or TRBD2 (5 bases each). This CDR3 has 15 residues. Deletions cut 6 bases from V and 1 base from J, with 15 bases between. The CDR3 spells CASSHIPGTQETQYF. CDR3 DNA sequence: TGTGCCAGCAGCCATATCCCAGGGACCCAAGAGACCCAGTACTTC.

This clonotype was seen many times. V is TRBV27 and J is TRBJ1-6; TRBD1 matches at 8 bases. The CDR3 has 20 residues. Trimming cost V 3 bases and J 4 bases; bases outside gene matches: 17. In germline, CDR1 is MNHEY, CDR2 SMNVEV (reference sequence). The DNA of the CDR3 is TGTGCCAGCAGTTTGTCCGGGACAGGCCTTCCCCGAATTTATAATTCACCCCTCCACTTT. Residues: CASSLSGTGLPRIYNSPLHF.

A few counts support this clonotype. The chain uses TRBV5-6 and TRBJ2-7; the D gene is possibly TRBD1 (6 bases). From germline, CDR1 is SGHDT and CDR2 YYEEEE. The length of the CDR3 is 13 residues. V lost 3 bases and J lost 6, with 13 bases in between. The CDR3 DNA follows: TGTGCCAGCAGCTCCGCAGGGGATGGCGAGCAGTACTTC. Encoded protein: CASSSAGDGEQYF.

This clonotype was picked up many times. This chain links TRBV2 with TRBJ1-5; D is perhaps TRBD1 (6 bases). CDR3 size: 15 residues. In germline, CDR1 is SNHLY, CDR2 FYNNEI. V was trimmed by 4 bases and J by 2 bases, leaving 12 bases between them. The CDR3 protein is CASSAQGLGNQPQHF. CDR3 nucleotides: TGTGCCAGCAGTGCTCAGGGGTTGGGCAATCAGCCCCAGCATTTT.

This clonotype was recorded many times. The chain joins TRBV2 to TRBJ2-4; D gene uncertain. Germline V CDR1 and CDR2: SNHLY, FYNNEI. This CDR3 is 14 amino acids long. Trimming cost V 4 bases and J 7 bases, with 14 bases left between them. The CDR3 is CASSVSHRPNIQYF. The CDR3 nucleotides read TGTGCCAGCAGTGTATCCCACCGCCCCAACATTCAGTACTTC.

This clonotype has at least ten counts. This chain connects TRBV28 to TRBJ2-7; D not resolved. CDR3 length: 14 residues. Per the germline V gene, CDR1 is MDHEN and CDR2 is SYDVKM. The V end was cut by 2 bases, the J end by 4 bases, with 12 bases between. CDR3 in DNA: TGTGCCAGCAGTTTACGGGCACAGACATACGAGCAGTACTTC. Amino acid sequence: CASSLRAQTYEQYF. Combining the CDR3 with reference TRBV28 and TRBJ2-7 gives the whole variable domain DVKVTQSSRYLVKRTGEKVFLECVQDMDHENMFWYRQDPGLGLRLIYFSYDVKMKEKGDIPEGYSVSREKKERFSLILESASTNQTSMYLCASSLRAQTYEQYFGPGTRLTVT.

This clonotype was detected a few times. The chain uses TRBV29-1 and TRBJ1-5; D is possibly TRBD1 (5 bases). Trimming took off 6 bases at V and 0 bases at J, with 18 bases between the two ends. This CDR3 has 16 residues. Germline V lookup: CDR1 SQVTM, CDR2 ANQGSEA. The CDR3 DNA is TGCAGCGTAATCTTCGCGATGGGGGGTAGCAATCAGCCCCAGCATTTT. Translation gives CSVIFAMGGSNQPQHF. Full variable domain (rest looked up from reference TRBV29-1 and TRBJ1-5): SAVISQKPSRDICQRGTSLTIQCQVDSQVTMMFWYRQQPGQSLTLIATANQGSEATYESGFVIDKFPISRPNLTFSTLTVSNMSPEDSSIYLCSVIFAMGGSNQPQHFGDGTRLSIL.

The V call is TRBV19, the J call TRBJ1-5, with unresolved D. V was pared by 3 bases and J by 7 bases, with 7 bases between. Looked up from germline, CDR1 is LNHDA and CDR2 is SQIVND (reference sequence). There are 12 residues in the CDR3. The chain's CDR3 is CASSILSQPQHF. CDR3 DNA sequence: TGTGCCAGTAGTATTTTGTCCCAGCCCCAGCATTTT.

This clonotype was seen more than once but under ten times. The chain links TRBV28 to TRBJ2-3; D may be TRBD2 (6 bases). Germline lookup yields CDR1 MDHEN and CDR2 SYDVKM. This CDR3 spans 18 amino acids. The V end lost 6 bases, the J end lost 1 base, and 23 bases lay between the germline ends. In nucleotides, the CDR3 is TGTGCCAGCAGCCGGGACCCAAGAAAGGGACTGGGCACAGATACGCAGTATTTT. Translated: CASSRDPRKGLGTDTQYF.

This clonotype was observed at least ten times. The chain uses TRBV14 and TRBJ1-1; unclear D gene. Trimming took 4 bases from V and 0 from J, leaving 9 bases between them. This CDR3 has 14 residues. Germline CDR1 reads SGHDN; CDR2 reads FVKESK. CDR3 DNA: TGTGCCAGCAGCCCCCAAATCATGAACACTGAAGCTTTCTTT. This translates into CASSPQIMNTEAFF.

The chain carries TRBV5-1 and TRBJ2-3; D is possibly TRBD2 (6 bases). Germline V gene lookup returns CDR1 SGHRS and CDR2 YFSETQ. This CDR3 region has 17 residues. With 0 bases removed from V and 2 bases from J, the gap between germline ends came to 16 bases. The CDR3 region has the DNA TGCGCCAGCAGCTTGGGGGCGGCGGGGATCTTCACAGATACGCAGTATTTT. Protein: CASSLGAAGIFTDTQYF.

This clonotype has a count of ten or more. This sequence joins TRBV29-1 and TRBJ2-1; TRBD2 matches at 7 bases. The CDR3 runs to 13 residues. Losses at the gene ends were 4 bases for V and 4 bases for J; bases not matched to a gene: 4. In germline, CDR1 is SQVTM, CDR2 ANQGSEA. In DNA, the CDR3 is TGCAGCGTTGTGTCTAGCGGATACAATGAGCAGTTCTTC. It translates to CSVVSSGYNEQFF.

This clonotype showed up many times. The chain is built from TRBV19 and TRBJ2-3; no clear D gene. Germline values: CDR1 LNHDA, CDR2 SQIVND (reference sequence). The CDR3 covers 12 residues. V dropped 3 bases and J dropped 5 bases, with 6 bases sitting between them. CDR3 in DNA: TGTGCCAGTAGTATTGGGGAAGATACGCAGTATTTT. Protein: CASSIGEDTQYF. Together with reference TRBV19 and TRBJ2-3, the CDR3 gives the full variable domain: DGGITQSPKYLFRKEGQNVTLSCEQNLNHDAMYWYRQDPGQGLRLIYYSQIVNDFQKGDIAEGYSVSREKKESFPLTVTSAQKNPTAFYLCASSIGEDTQYFGPGTRLTVL.

The chain joins TRBV5-1 to TRBJ2-3; TRBD2 is a possible D gene (6 bases). TRBJ2-7 explains the end of the DNA better; the J call may be wrong. The CDR3 is 13 amino acids. Germline V gene sequence: CDR1 SGHRS, CDR2 YFSETQ. Here the CDR3 DNA reads TGCGCCAGCAGCCCATGGGAGGTGGGGGAGCAGTACTTC. It encodes CASSPWEVGEQYF.

The J gene is TRBJ2-7, the V gene TRBV18, with 9 bases lining up with TRBD2. The germline CDR1 and CDR2 sequences are KGHSH and LQKENI. The CDR3 consists of 16 residues. V lost 2 bases and J lost 9; bases outside the gene matches: 14. The CDR3 region has the DNA TGTGCCAGCTCACCAGAATCCGGCCTAGCGGGATCCAGGCAGTACTTC. Its translation is CASSPESGLAGSRQYF.

The chain recombines TRBV5-1 with TRBJ2-3, with 9 bases matching TRBD2. This CDR3 contains 15 residues. CDR1 SGHRS and CDR2 YFSETQ come from the germline V gene. J lost 5 bases, V lost 0 bases, and 4 bases had no gene match. The CDR3 here is CASSLVSLAGDTQYF. DNA of the CDR3: TGCGCCAGCAGCTTGGTCTCACTAGCGGGAGATACGCAGTATTTT.

The chain links TRBV19 to TRBJ1-2, with D possibly being TRBD1 (6 bases). The CDR3 extends over 15 amino acids. V was cut by 10 bases and J by 7 bases, with 25 bases left in between. Germline CDR1 reads LNHDA; CDR2 reads SQIVND (reference sequence). CDR3 DNA: TGTGCCACCCACCCCGAGGATACAGGGAGCGGTGGCTACACCTTC. Translating gives CATHPEDTGSGGYTF.

This clonotype was detected many times. DNA for the CDR3: TGTGCCACCAGGACCGGGACGGCTAGTGGCTACACCTTC. This translates into CATRTGTASGYTF. The chain uses TRBV10-3 and TRBJ1-2, with D possibly matching TRBD1 (5 bases). Trimming cost V 10 bases and J 7 bases, with 19 bases left between them. The CDR3 spans 13 residues. Germline assignment: CDR1 ENHRY and CDR2 SYGVKD.

CDR3 sequence (DNA): TGCAGTGCTAGTGAACCAGCCGCGAGCTCCTACAATGAGCAGTTCTTC. It is translated as CSASEPAASSYNEQFF. The chain uses TRBV20-1 and TRBJ2-1; no firm D call. CDR1 and CDR2 (germline): DFQATT, SNEGSKA (reference sequence). There are 16 residues in the CDR3. Trimming stripped 3 bases from V and 0 bases from J, with 15 bases between.

In its sample, this clonotype was seen a few times. V is TRBV10-3 and J is TRBJ2-7, with 14 bases that match TRBD2. The germline V gene encodes CDR1 ENHRY and CDR2 SYGVKD. The CDR3 has 18 residues. Trimming took 5 bases from V and 0 from J; bases not matched to a gene: 9. CDR3: CAISLGLAGARSSYEQYF. The DNA for the CDR3 is TGTGCCATCAGTTTGGGACTAGCGGGAGCTAGGAGCTCCTACGAGCAGTACTTC.

This clonotype was counted ten times or more. The V gene is TRBV7-2, the J gene TRBJ2-3; D is perhaps TRBD2 (5 bases). V dropped 2 bases and J dropped 2 bases, with 11 bases sitting between them. This CDR3 region has 15 residues. Germline lookup yields CDR1 SGHTA and CDR2 FQGNSA. The CDR3 DNA sequence: TGTGCCAGCAGCTTATTCCCGACTAACACAGATACGCAGTATTTT. Amino acid sequence: CASSLFPTNTDTQYF.

Ten or more counts support this clonotype. The V gene is TRBV19, the J gene TRBJ1-1, with D tentatively TRBD1 (5 bases). Germline V gene data show CDR1 as LNHDA and CDR2 as SQIVND (reference sequence). The CDR3 is 13 residues long. The germline V and J ends were trimmed by 10 bases and 3 bases, with 15 bases remaining between them. CDR3 coding DNA: TGTGCCATATCCCAGGGAGGGGACACTGAAGCTTTCTTT. Translating it yields CAISQGGDTEAFF.

Only a few counts were recorded for this clonotype. The chain combines TRBV20-1 with TRBJ2-1; 15 bases are a match to TRBD2. Germline V CDR1 and CDR2: DFQATT, SNEGSKA (reference sequence). The CDR3 is 16 amino acids. Trimming at V came to 3 bases and at J to 8 bases, leaving 8 bases not matched to a gene. The CDR3 region has the DNA TGCAGTGCTAGGGGACTAGCGGGAGGAGGTAAGGATGAGCAGTTCTTC. Translated: CSARGLAGGGKDEQFF.

The chain carries TRBV10-3 and TRBJ1-2; D is perhaps TRBD1 (6 bases). CDR1 ENHRY and CDR2 SYGVKD come from the germline V gene. V gave up 5 bases and J gave up 2 bases, with 9 bases separating them. CDR3 length: 13 amino acids. The CDR3 region is CAISPQGNYGYTF. CDR3 coding DNA: TGTGCCATCAGTCCCCAGGGGAACTATGGCTACACCTTC.

Notes on this clonotype: A single base separates this from a much larger clone, so it may be a read error. The V and J genes are TRBV5-1 and TRBJ2-1; 10 nucleotides match TRBD1. CDR3 length: 17 residues. CDR1 SGHRS and CDR2 YFSETQ come from the germline V gene. CDR3 loop: CASSFGDRGLTRNERFF. In nucleotides, the CDR3 is TGCGCCAGCAGCTTCGGGGACAGGGGATTGACAAGGAATGAGCGGTTCTTC.